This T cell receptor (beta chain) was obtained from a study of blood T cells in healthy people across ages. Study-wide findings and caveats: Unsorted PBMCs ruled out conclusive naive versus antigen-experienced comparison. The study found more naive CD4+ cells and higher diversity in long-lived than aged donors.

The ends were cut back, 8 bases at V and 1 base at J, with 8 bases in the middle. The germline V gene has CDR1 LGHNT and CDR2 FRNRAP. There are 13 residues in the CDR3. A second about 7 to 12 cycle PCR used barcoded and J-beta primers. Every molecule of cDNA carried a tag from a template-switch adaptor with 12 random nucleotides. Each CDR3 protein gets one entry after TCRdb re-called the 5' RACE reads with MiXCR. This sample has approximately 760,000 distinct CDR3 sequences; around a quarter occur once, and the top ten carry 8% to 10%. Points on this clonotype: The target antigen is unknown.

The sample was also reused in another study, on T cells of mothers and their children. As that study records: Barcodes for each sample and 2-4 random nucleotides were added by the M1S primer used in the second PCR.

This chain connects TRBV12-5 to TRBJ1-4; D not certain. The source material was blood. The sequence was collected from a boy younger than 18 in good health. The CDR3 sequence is CASKDLTNEKLFF. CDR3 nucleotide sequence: TGTGCTAGTAAGGACCTAACTAATGAAAAACTGTTTTTT.